One and the same sample provided the 21 T cell receptor beta chains below, sequenced in a study of monozygotic twins with inflammatory bowel disease. TCRdb re-called the 5' RACE reads and gives one entry per CDR3 protein, without DNA. The table counts around 380,000 distinct CDR3 sequences; 2.4% lies in the top ten. The sample consisted of blood. The source of these receptors is a human donor with ulcerative colitis or Crohn's disease, or a healthy co-twin of an affected twin (not recorded which).

This chain links TRBV20-1 with TRBJ2-7; TCRdb indicates TRBD1, and absent DNA this call remains unverified. CDR3 length: 12 residues. Germline lookup yields CDR1 DFQATT and CDR2 SNEGSKA (reference sequence). CDR3 amino acids: CSATTSGKEQYF.

The chain has TRBV5-8 and TRBJ2-7. This CDR3 is built from 14 residues. In germline, CDR1 is SGHTS, CDR2 YDEGEE. CDR3 sequence: CASSLGRNQYEQYF.

V gene TRBV3-1 combines with J gene TRBJ2-3; TCRdb reports TRBD1, a call that lacks DNA to check it against. The CDR3 runs 17 residues. The V gene's germline CDR1 is LGHDT and CDR2 YNNKEL (reference sequence). CDR3 amino acids: CASSQVGGGGSTDTQYF.

The chain uses TRBV30 and TRBJ1-1. Germline V lookup: CDR1 GTSNPN, CDR2 SVGIG (reference sequence). This CDR3 has 14 amino acids. CDR3 residues: CAWTLIGTNTEAFF.

The rearrangement links TRBV27 to TRBJ2-1. In germline, CDR1 is MNHEY, CDR2 SMNVEV (reference sequence). The CDR3 totals 14 residues. CDR3 protein: CASSYRGSYNEQFF.

This sequence joins TRBV4-1 and TRBJ2-2; TCRdb's D gene call, TRBD2, goes unchecked for lack of DNA. The CDR3 loop spans 17 amino acids. Germline assignment: CDR1 MGHRA and CDR2 YSYEKL. CDR3 amino acids: CASSQGLAGTSPGELFF.

This chain uses TRBV7-6 with TRBJ2-3; the D gene TCRdb calls, TRBD2, cannot be checked with no DNA. The CDR3 consists of 17 residues. Germline CDR1 reads SGHVS; CDR2 reads FNYEAQ. The CDR3 protein is CASSLALGAGGPGTQYF.

J is TRBJ2-7 and V is TRBV6-2 or TRBV6-3; the TCRdb call, TRBD1, lacks DNA for checking. The CDR3 runs 14 residues. Germline V lookup: CDR1 MNHEY, CDR2 SVGEGT. This CDR3 reads CASSATGLMMEQYF.

The CDR3: CASSLVGDSPYYEQYF. The chain links TRBV5-1 to TRBJ2-7; TCRdb outputs TRBD1, but without DNA this stays unchecked. CDR1 is SGHRS, CDR2 YFSETQ, per germline. There are 16 residues in the CDR3.

V is TRBV5-6 and J is TRBJ2-1; the D call of TRBD2 rests on TCRdb alone, since no DNA is present to check it. The CDR3 has 13 residues. The germline gives CDR1 SGHDT, CDR2 YYEEEE. The CDR3 loop is CASSFGRAHEQFF.

V is TRBV15 and J is TRBJ1-1; TCRdb reports TRBD1, a call that lacks DNA to check it against. The CDR3 extends over 16 amino acids. Germline CDR1 and CDR2: LNHNV and YYDKDF (reference sequence). CDR3 region: CATSRDKGVLNTEAFF.

The chain is built from TRBV7-8 and TRBJ1-1. CDR1 and CDR2 (germline): SGHVS, FQNEAQ. The CDR3 sequence is 15 residues long. The CDR3 protein is CASSLVPDLNTEAFF.

The chain joins TRBV27 to TRBJ1-2; no DNA is available, so the TRBD1 call from TCRdb remains unchecked. The CDR3 totals 16 residues. The V gene's germline CDR1 is MNHEY and CDR2 SMNVEV (reference sequence). CDR3 sequence: CASSFTFLGATYGYTF.

The chain couples TRBV7-9 to TRBJ2-5. CDR3 length equals 12 residues. Germline V gives CDR1 SEHNR, CDR2 FQNEAQ (reference sequence). CDR3 residues: CASSSLGETQYF.

This sequence joins TRBV27 and TRBJ2-7; TCRdb's D call, TRBD2, is unchecked because there is no DNA. The CDR3 has 14 residues. Looked up from germline, CDR1 is MNHEY and CDR2 is SMNVEV (reference sequence). CDR3 in amino acids: CASSRLGLGYEQYF.

CDR3 residues: CSMRDRDRGDYGYTF. The chain combines TRBV29-1 with TRBJ1-2; checking the TCRdb D call of TRBD1 is not possible without DNA. The CDR3 covers 15 residues. Germline CDR1 and CDR2: SQVTM and ANQGSEA.

The genes are TRBV5-1 and TRBJ2-5. Per the germline V gene, CDR1 is SGHRS and CDR2 is YFSETQ. The CDR3 is made up of 15 amino acids. The CDR3 sequence: CASSLSVPTQETQYF.

The V gene is TRBV28, the J gene TRBJ2-2; TCRdb's assignment of TRBD1 cannot be checked, as there is no DNA. Germline V lookup: CDR1 MDHEN, CDR2 SYDVKM. The CDR3 is 13 amino acids. The CDR3 loop reads CASSWGVPGELFF. Full variable domain (remainder filled in from reference TRBV28 and TRBJ2-2): DVKVTQSSRYLVKRTGEKVFLECVQDMDHENMFWYRQDPGLGLRLIYFSYDVKMKEKGDIPEGYSVSREKKERFSLILESASTNQTSMYLCASSWGVPGELFFGEGSRLTVL.

The chain recombines TRBV6-2 or TRBV6-3 with TRBJ2-1; TCRdb returns TRBD2, unconfirmable since there is no DNA. Per germline, CDR1 MNHEY and CDR2 SVGEGT. The CDR3 consists of 16 residues. This chain's CDR3 is CASSTATSGGPNEQLF.

The rearrangement joins TRBV20-1 to TRBJ2-3; TCRdb proposes TRBD2, but this gene call is untestable without DNA. The germline V gene encodes CDR1 DFQATT and CDR2 SNEGSKA (reference sequence). The CDR3 covers 13 residues. Here the CDR3 reads CSARAGGSDTQYF.

This rearrangement joins TRBV5-6 to TRBJ2-1. The CDR3 runs 13 residues. In germline, CDR1 is SGHDT, CDR2 YYEEEE. The CDR3 region is CASSFSSFNEQFF. Filled out from reference TRBV5-6 and TRBJ2-1, the complete variable domain reads DAGVTQSPTHLIKTRGQQVTLRCSPKSGHDTVSWYQQALGQGPQFIFQYYEEEERQRGNFPDRFSGHQFPNYSSELNVNALLLGDSALYLCASSFSSFNEQFFGPGTRLTVL.